Shown below are 10 T cell receptor beta chains from a single sample sequenced in a study of blood T cell repertoires in COVID-19. Measured with immunoSEQ multiplex PCR; TCRdb has only the in-frame clones, and not every one. The repertoire holds under 150,000 clones, with around four fifths as singletons. The specimen sequenced was peripheral blood. These receptors came from an elderly man with active or convalescent COVID-19.

V usage is TRBV7-2 and J usage is TRBJ2-1; 8 bases line up with TRBD2. Germline CDR1 SGHTA, CDR2 FQGNSA. The trim removed 3 bases at V and 10 bases at J, leaving 8 bases unmatched. The CDR3 sequence is 14 residues long. The CDR3 DNA is TGTGCCAGCAGCTTCAGCGGGGGCCCCGGCGAGCAGTTCTTC. Amino acid sequence: CASSFSGGPGEQFF.

The genes are TRBV18 and TRBJ2-2; TRBD2 agrees at 9 bases. The germline gives CDR1 KGHSH, CDR2 LQKENI. Trimming cost V 6 bases and J 0 bases; bases outside gene matches: 20. The CDR3 length is 21 residues. The CDR3 sequence is CASSLLQFSLAGTSNTGELFF. The CDR3 DNA follows: TGTGCCAGCTCCCTCCTTCAATTTTCGCTAGCGGGGACATCGAACACCGGGGAGCTGTTTTTT.

The chain employs TRBV4-3 and TRBJ2-1; 8 bases line up with TRBD1. With V trimmed by 0 bases and J by 16 bases, 11 bases remained unmatched. This CDR3 spans 14 amino acids. Per germline, CDR1 LGHNA and CDR2 YSLEER. CDR3 coding DNA: TGCGCCAGCAGCCAAGAGCCCTTGACAGGGGTTGGTTTCTTC. Its translation is CASSQEPLTGVGFF.

This clone was seen a single time. The chain employs TRBV7-9 and TRBJ1-4, with 9 bases identical to TRBD1. The CDR3 loop spans 16 amino acids. Germline V gene data show CDR1 as SEHNR and CDR2 as FQNEAQ (reference sequence). The junction had 10 bases not matched to a gene; V was cut back by 4 bases and J by 7 bases. The CDR3 reads CASSWGQGNSGEKLFF. The CDR3 bases are TGTGCCAGCAGCTGGGGACAGGGAAATTCGGGTGAAAAACTGTTTTTT. Full variable domain (rest looked up from reference TRBV7-9 and TRBJ1-4): DTGVSQNPRHKITKRGQNVTFRCDPISEHNRLYWYRQTLGQGPEFLTYFQNEAQLEKSRLLSDRFSAERPKGSFSTLEIQRTEQGDSAMYLCASSWGQGNSGEKLFFGSGTQLSVL.

The chain uses TRBV4-3 and TRBJ2-1; 9 nucleotides line up with TRBD2. V gave up 1 base and J gave up 5 bases; unmatched junction bases: 6. This CDR3 is built from 16 residues. Germline loops: CDR1 LGHNA, CDR2 YSLEER. The CDR3 DNA sequence: TGCGCCAGCAGCCAAGGACTAGCGGCGGGAAACAATGAGCAGTTCTTC. It is translated as CASSQGLAAGNNEQFF.

The chain joins TRBV3-1 (or the pseudogene TRBV3-2) to TRBJ1-4; unclear D gene. The CDR3 is made up of 14 amino acids. CDR1 and CDR2 (germline): LGHDT, YNNKEL (reference sequence). Between the trimmed V and J ends, which lost 1 base and 6 bases, there was a span of 9 bases. DNA of the CDR3: TGTGCCAGCAGCCAAGCTTGGCAGGATGAAAAACTGTTTTTT. Protein product: CASSQAWQDEKLFF.

This sequence joins TRBV27 and TRBJ1-2, with D perhaps matching TRBD1 (5 bases). Per germline, CDR1 MNHEY and CDR2 SMNVEV (reference sequence). The ends were cut back, 6 bases at V and 5 bases at J, with 13 bases in the middle. There are 13 residues in the CDR3. CDR3 region: CASSHLGGYGYTF. DNA of the CDR3: TGTGCCAGCAGCCACTTGGGGGGGTATGGCTACACCTTC.

The V gene is TRBV24-1, the J gene TRBJ2-1; TRBD1 aligns across 9 bases. CDR1 and CDR2 from the germline V gene are KGHDR and SFDVKD. CDR3 length: 16 residues. V shed 4 bases and J 4 bases; nucleotides not matched to a gene: 7. In DNA, the CDR3 is TGTGCCACCAGTGAGCCCGGGACAGGGATTTACAATGAGCAGTTCTTC. Its translation: CATSEPGTGIYNEQFF.

This rearrangement joins TRBV6-5 to TRBJ1-4, with D unresolved. V lost 0 bases and J 7 bases, leaving 15 bases between the germline ends. CDR3 size: 16 residues. CDR1 MNHEY and CDR2 SVGAGI come from the germline V gene. This CDR3 reads CASSYSPGVAGEKLFF. The CDR3 DNA reads TGTGCCAGCAGTTACTCGCCCGGGGTGGCGGGTGAAAAACTGTTTTTT.

The chain combines TRBV6-2 or TRBV6-3 with TRBJ2-7; D is unresolved. The CDR3 covers 11 residues. V dropped 2 bases and J dropped 5 bases, with 4 bases sitting between them. The germline V gene encodes CDR1 MNHEY and CDR2 SVGEGT. The CDR3, as DNA: TGTGCCAGCAGTTACATCAACGAGCAGTACTTC. Its translation is CASSYINEQYF.